This T cell receptor (beta chain) comes out of a study of cytomegalovirus exposure and HLA in healthy donors. General study findings and limits: Immune exposure was documented only through CMV serostatus. Certain sequence variants were highly shared and formed a cluster, and this cluster was likely a sequencing artifact. In a later analysis, TCR beta V- and J-gene trimming showed a link to a missense DCLRE1C variant.

The PCR ran on 60 Vbeta and 13 Jbeta primers. Here immunoSEQ multiplex PCR was the method, and the copy in TCRdb shows in-frame clones only, minus some. Its clone listing holds some 42,000 clones. Remarks on this clone: Its specificity is not known.

With 3 bases removed from V and 4 bases from J, the gap between germline ends came to 10 bases. Germline V lookup: CDR1 KGHSH, CDR2 LQKENI. The CDR3 length is 13 residues. This receptor was obtained from a man aged 25-40 years in good health and CMV-seronegative. The sample consisted of PBMCs. The V and J genes are TRBV18 and TRBJ2-7; tentative D call: TRBD2 (6 bases). The CDR3 coding sequence is TGTGCCAGCTCACCCTCGGGGGAGTACGAGCAGTACTTC. It specifies CASSPSGEYEQYF.